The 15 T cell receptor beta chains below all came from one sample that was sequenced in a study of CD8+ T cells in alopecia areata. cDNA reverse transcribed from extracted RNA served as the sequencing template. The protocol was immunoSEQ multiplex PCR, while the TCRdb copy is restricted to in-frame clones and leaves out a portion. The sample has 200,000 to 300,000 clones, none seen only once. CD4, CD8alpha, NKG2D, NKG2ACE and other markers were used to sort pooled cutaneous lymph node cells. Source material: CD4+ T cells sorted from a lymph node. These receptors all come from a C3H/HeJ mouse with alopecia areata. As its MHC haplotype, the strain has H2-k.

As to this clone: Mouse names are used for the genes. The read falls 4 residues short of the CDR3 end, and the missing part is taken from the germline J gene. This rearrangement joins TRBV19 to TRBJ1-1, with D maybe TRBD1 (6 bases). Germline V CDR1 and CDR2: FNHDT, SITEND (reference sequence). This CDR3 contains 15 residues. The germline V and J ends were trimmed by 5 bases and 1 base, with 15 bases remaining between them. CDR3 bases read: TGTGCCAGCAGACCTACAGGGACGGAAAACACA. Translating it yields CASRPTGTENT. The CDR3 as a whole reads CASRPTGTENTEVFF. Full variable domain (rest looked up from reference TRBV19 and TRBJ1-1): GGIITQTPKFLIGQEGQKLTLKCQQNFNHDTMYWYRQDSGKGLRLIYYSITENDLQKGDLSEGYDASREKKSSFSLTVTSAQKNEMAVFLCASRPTGTENTEVFFGKGTRLTVV.

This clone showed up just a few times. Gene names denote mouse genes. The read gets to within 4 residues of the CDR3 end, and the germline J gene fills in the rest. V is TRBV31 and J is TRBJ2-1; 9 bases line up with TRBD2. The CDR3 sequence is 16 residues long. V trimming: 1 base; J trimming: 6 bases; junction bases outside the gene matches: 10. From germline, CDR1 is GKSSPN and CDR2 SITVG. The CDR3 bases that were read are TGTGCCTGGAGTCCCCCCTTGGGGGGGCGCTTTGCT. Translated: CAWSPPLGGRFA. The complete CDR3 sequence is CAWSPPLGGRFAEQFF.

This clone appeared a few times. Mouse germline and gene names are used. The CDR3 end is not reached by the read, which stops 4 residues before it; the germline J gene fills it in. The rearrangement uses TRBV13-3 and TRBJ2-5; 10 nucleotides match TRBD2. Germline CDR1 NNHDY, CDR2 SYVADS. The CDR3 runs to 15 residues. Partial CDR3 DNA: TGTGCCAGCAGTGATGGGGACTGGGGTAGAGAC. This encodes CASSDGDWGRD. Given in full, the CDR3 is CASSDGDWGRDTQYF.

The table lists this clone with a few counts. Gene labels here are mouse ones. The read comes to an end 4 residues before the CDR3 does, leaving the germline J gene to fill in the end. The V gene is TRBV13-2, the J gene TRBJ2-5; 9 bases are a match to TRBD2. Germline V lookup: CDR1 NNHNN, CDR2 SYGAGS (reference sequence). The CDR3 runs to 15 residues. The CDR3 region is CASGDGPGGEDTQYF. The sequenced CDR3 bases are TGTGCCAGCGGTGATGGGCCTGGGGGGGAAGAC.

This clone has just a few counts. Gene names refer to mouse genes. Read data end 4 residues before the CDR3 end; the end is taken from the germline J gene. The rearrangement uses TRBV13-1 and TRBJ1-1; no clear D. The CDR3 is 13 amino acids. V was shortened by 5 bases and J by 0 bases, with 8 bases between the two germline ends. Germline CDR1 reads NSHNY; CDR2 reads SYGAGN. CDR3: CASRETPNTEVFF. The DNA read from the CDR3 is TGTGCCAGCAGGGAGACACCAAACACA.

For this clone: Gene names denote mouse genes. The DNA read from the CDR3 is TGTGCCAGCGGTGAGAGACTGGGGGTTAACCAAGAC. Translated, it gives CASGERLGVNQD. The full CDR3 reads CASGERLGVNQDTQYF. The V call is TRBV13-2, the J call TRBJ2-5; TRBD2 agrees at 9 bases. The CDR3 end lies 4 residues beyond the end of the read and is filled in from the germline J gene. This CDR3 is 16 amino acids long. Germline V gives CDR1 NNHNN, CDR2 SYGAGS (reference sequence). The J segment lost 0 bases and the V segment lost 2 bases, leaving 4 bases of the junction unmatched.

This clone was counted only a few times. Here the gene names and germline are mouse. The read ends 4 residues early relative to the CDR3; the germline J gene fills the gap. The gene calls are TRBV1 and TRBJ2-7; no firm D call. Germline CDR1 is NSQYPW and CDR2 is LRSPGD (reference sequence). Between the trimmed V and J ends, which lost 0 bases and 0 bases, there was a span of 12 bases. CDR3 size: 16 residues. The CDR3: CTCSAEWVVSSYEQYF. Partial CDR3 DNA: TGCACCTGCAGTGCAGAATGGGTCGTGAGCTCCTAT.

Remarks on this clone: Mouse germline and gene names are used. CDR3 DNA, as far as it was read: TGTGCCAGCAGGCCCGGGACACCGGACACCGGG. This sequence encodes CASRPGTPDTG. In full, the CDR3 is CASRPGTPDTGQLYF. The chain has TRBV19 and TRBJ2-2, with TRBD1 as a possible D gene (6 bases). From the germline J gene comes the end of the CDR3, since the read stops 4 residues before it. This CDR3 contains 15 residues. Looked up from germline, CDR1 is FNHDT and CDR2 is SITEND (reference sequence). The germline V and J ends were trimmed by 5 bases and 3 bases, with 14 bases remaining between them.

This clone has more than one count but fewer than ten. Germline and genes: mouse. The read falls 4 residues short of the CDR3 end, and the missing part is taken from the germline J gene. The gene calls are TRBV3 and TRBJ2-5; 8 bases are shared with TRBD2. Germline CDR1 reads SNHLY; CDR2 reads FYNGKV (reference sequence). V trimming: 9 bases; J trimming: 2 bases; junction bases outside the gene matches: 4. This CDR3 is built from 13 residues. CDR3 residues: CARWGGLQDTQYF. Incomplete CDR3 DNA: TGTGCCAGATGGGGGGGGCTCCAAGAC.

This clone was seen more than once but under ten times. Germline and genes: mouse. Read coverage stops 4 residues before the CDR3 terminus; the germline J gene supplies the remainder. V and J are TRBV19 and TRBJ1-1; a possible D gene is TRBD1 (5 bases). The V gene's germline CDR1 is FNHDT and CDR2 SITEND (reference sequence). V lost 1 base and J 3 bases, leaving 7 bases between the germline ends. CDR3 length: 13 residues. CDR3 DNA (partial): TGTGCCAGCAGTATACCACAGGACACA. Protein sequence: CASSIPQDT. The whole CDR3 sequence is CASSIPQDTEVFF.

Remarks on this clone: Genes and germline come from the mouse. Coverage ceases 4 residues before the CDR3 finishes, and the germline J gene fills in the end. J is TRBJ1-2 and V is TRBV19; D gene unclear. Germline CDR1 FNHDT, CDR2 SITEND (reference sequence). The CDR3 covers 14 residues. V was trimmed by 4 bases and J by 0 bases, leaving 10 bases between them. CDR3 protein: CASSYWVANSDYTF. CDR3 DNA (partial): TGTGCCAGCAGTTATTGGGTTGCAAACTCC.

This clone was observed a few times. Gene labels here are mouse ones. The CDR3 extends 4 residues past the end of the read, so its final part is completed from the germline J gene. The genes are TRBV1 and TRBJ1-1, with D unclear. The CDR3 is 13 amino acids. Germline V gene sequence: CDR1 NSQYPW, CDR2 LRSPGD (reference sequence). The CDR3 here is CTCSADPAAEVFF. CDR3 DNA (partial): TGCACCTGCAGTGCAGATCCCGCAGCA.

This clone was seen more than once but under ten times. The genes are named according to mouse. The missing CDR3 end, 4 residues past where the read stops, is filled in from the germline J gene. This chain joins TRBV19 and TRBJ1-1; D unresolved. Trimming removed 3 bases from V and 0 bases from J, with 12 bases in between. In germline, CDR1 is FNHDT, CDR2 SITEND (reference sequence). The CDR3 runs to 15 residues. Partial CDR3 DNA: TGTGCCAGCAGTACTACAGTGTTTGCAAACACA. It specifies CASSTTVFANT. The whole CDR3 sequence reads CASSTTVFANTEVFF.

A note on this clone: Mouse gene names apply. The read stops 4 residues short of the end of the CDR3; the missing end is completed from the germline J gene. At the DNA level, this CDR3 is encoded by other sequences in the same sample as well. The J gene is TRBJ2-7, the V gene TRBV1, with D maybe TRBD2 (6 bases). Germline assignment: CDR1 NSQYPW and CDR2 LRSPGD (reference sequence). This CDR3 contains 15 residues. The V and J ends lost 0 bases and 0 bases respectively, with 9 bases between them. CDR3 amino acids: CTCSADTGGSYEQYF. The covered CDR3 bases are TGCACCTGCAGTGCAGATACGGGGGGCTCCTAT.

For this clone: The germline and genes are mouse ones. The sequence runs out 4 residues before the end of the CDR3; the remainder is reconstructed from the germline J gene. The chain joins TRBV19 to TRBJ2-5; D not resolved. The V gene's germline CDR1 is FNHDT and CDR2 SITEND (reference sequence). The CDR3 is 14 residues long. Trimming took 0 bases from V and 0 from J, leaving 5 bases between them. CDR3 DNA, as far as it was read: TGTGCCAGCAGTATAGTCTGGAACCAAGAC. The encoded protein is CASSIVWNQD. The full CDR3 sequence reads CASSIVWNQDTQYF.